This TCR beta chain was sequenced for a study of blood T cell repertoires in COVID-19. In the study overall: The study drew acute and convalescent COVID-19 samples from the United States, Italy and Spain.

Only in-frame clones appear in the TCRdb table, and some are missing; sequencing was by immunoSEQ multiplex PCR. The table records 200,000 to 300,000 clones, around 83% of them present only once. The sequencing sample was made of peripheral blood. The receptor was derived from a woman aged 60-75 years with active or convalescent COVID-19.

The CDR3 is CSAGRTAEAFF. CDR3 nucleotides: TGCAGTGCTGGCCGGACTGCTGAAGCTTTCTTT. The rearrangement joins TRBV20-1 to TRBJ1-1; D ambiguous. Germline CDR1 reads DFQATT; CDR2 reads SNEGSKA (reference sequence). V was shortened by 5 bases and J by 6 bases, with 10 bases between the two germline ends. This CDR3 has 11 residues.